The T cell receptor (beta chain) under discussion was sequenced for a study of T cell repertoires in cytomegalovirus infection. This CDR3 comprises 15 residues. The V and J ends lost 3 bases and 0 bases respectively, with 11 bases between them. Per germline, CDR1 LNHDA and CDR2 SQIVND (reference sequence). TCRdb called the reads again in MiXCR, with one record for every CDR3 protein. The table shows about 830,000 distinct CDR3 sequences, with approximately 30% occurring only once. A few counts support this clonotype. Its antigen is as yet unknown. General study results and limits: In two of eight donors, the top clonotype was HLA-C-restricted CMV-specific.

The source material was cultured CD8+ T cells from PBMCs, sampled from culture after CMV antigen stimulation. This TCR came from a human donor in good health (CMV status not recorded). Some clones in this sample may be carry-over from other donors' samples. The rearrangement uses TRBV19 and TRBJ1-1; D is unresolved. Here the CDR3 DNA reads TGTGCCAGTAGTATGAGTGACTCAATGAACACTGAAGCTTTCTTT. Encoded protein: CASSMSDSMNTEAFF.